The clone carrying this TCR beta chain was counted once. The antigen is not known. The study sequenced cultured CD4+ T cell DNA using the Oncomine TCR Beta short-read assay. TCRdb itself ran the PCR reads through MiXCR, one entry per CDR3 protein. Of roughly 20,000 distinct CDR3 sequences in the sample, 40% to 50% were seen once. The data belong to a study of vaccination and CD4 T cells after COVID-19. Regarding treatment: approximately 9-day PBMC culture with coronavirus spike peptide pools or control peptides (ViraFEST assay). V was clipped by 6 bases and J by 3 bases; unmatched bases: 7. Germline V gene data show CDR1 as MDHEN and CDR2 as SYDVKM. This CDR3 has 15 residues.

Here the sequenced sample was CD4+ T cells from blood, cultured in vitro, taken before SARS-CoV-2 vaccination. The TCR comes from a human donor who had recovered from COVID-19. V gene TRBV28 combines with J gene TRBJ2-7, with 11 bases aligning to TRBD2. CDR3 coding DNA: TGTGCCAGCAGCCCGACTAGCGGGATAGGCTACGAGCAGTACTTC. It yields the protein CASSPTSGIGYEQYF.